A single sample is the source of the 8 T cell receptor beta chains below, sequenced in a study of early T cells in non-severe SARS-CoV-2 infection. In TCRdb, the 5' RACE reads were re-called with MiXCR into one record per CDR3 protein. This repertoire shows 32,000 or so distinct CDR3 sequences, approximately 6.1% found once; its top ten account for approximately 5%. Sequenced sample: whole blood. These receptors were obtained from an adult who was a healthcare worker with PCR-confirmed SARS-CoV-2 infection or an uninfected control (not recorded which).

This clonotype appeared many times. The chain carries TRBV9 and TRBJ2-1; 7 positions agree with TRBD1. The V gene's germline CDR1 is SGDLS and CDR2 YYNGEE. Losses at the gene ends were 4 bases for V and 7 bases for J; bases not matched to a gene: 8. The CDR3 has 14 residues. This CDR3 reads CASSTPGQTNEQFF. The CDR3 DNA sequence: TGTGCCAGCAGCACCCCGGGACAGACAAATGAGCAGTTCTTC.

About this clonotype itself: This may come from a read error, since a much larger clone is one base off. The CDR3 spells CASGGAGPRGTQYF. In DNA, the CDR3 is TGCGCCAGCGGTGGGGCAGGGCCAAGGGGGACCCAGTACTTC. This chain connects TRBV10-1 to TRBJ2-5, with D possibly matching TRBD1 (5 bases). V lost 8 bases to trimming and J lost 7 bases, with 20 bases between them. CDR1 is WNHNN, CDR2 SYGVQD, per germline (reference sequence). This CDR3 has 14 amino acids.

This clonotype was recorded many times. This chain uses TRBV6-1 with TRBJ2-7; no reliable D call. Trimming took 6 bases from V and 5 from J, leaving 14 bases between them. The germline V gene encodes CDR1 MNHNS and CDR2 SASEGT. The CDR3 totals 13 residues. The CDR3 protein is CASSAKKIDEQYF. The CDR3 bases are TGTGCCAGCAGCGCGAAGAAAATAGACGAGCAGTACTTC.

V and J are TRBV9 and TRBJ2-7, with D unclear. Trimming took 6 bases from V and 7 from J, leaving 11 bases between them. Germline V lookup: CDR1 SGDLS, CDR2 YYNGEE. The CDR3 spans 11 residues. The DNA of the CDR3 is TGTGCCAGCAATCCCTTGGGGGAGCAGTACTTC. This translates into CASNPLGEQYF. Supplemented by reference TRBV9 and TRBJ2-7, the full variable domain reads DSGVTQTPKHLITATGQRVTLRCSPRSGDLSVYWYQQSLDQGLQFLIQYYNGEERAKGNILERFSAQQFPDLHSELNLSSLELGDSALYFCASNPLGEQYFGPGTRLTVT.

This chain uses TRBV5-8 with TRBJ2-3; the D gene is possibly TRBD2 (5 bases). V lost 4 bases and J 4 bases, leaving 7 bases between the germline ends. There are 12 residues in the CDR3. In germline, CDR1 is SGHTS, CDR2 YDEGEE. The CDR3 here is CASSLAPDTQYF. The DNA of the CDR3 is TGTGCCAGCAGCCTAGCTCCAGATACGCAGTATTTT.

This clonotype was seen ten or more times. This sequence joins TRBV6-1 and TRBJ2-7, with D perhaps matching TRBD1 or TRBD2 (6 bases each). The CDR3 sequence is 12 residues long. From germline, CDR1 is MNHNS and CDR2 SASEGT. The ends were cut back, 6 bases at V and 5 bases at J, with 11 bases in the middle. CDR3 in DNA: TGTGCCAGCAGAGGAGGGGGGAACGAGCAGTACTTC. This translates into CASRGGGNEQYF.

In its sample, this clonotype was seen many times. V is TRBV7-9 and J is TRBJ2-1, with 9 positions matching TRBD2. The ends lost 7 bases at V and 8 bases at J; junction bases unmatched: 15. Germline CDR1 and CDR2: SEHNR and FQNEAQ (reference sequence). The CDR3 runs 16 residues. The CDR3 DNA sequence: TGTGCCAGCAATCAAAAGCGGGAGGTGTGGGGAGATGAGCAGTTCTTC. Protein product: CASNQKREVWGDEQFF.

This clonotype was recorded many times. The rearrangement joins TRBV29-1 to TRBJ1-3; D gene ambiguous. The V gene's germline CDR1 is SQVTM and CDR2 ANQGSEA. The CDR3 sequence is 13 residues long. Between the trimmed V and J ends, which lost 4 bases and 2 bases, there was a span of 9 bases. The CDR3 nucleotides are TGCAGCGTTGGATCCAGGACTGGAAACACCATATATTTT. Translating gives CSVGSRTGNTIYF.